A single sample gave rise to the 29 T cell receptor beta chains below, sequenced in a study of OX40 agonist ivuxolimab in advanced cancers. Sequencing was performed with immunoSEQ multiplex PCR; in TCRdb, only in-frame clones are kept and a portion is missing. The repertoire includes 30,000 to 40,000 clones, nearly 85% of them detected once, and less than 25% sits in the top ten. The source was CD4+ or CD8+ T cells sorted from blood, collected in a trial of the OX40 agonist ivuxolimab. The receptors derive from an adult with an advanced solid tumor such as melanoma, head and neck, liver or kidney cancer.

This clone was recorded only once. Other DNA sequences in this sample translate to the same CDR3. The J gene is TRBJ1-1, the V gene TRBV30; D gene unclear. The germline V gene has CDR1 GTSNPN and CDR2 SVGIG (reference sequence). Trimming took 8 bases from V and 0 from J, leaving 10 bases between them. The CDR3 runs 12 residues. The CDR3 coding sequence is TGTGCCAAAAGGCCCATGAACACTGAAGCTTTCTTT. Protein sequence: CAKRPMNTEAFF. The whole variable domain, remainder taken from reference TRBV30 and TRBJ1-1, is SQTIHQWPATLVQPVGSPLSLECTVEGTSNPNLYWYRQAAGRGLQLLFYSVGIGQISSEVPQNLSASRPQDRQFILSSKKLLLSDSGFYLCAKRPMNTEAFFGQGTRLTVV.

The J gene is TRBJ2-7, the V gene TRBV14; no reliable D call. This CDR3 contains 13 residues. Per the germline V gene, CDR1 is SGHDN and CDR2 is FVKESK. The V end lost 0 bases, the J end lost 3 bases, and 6 bases lay between the germline ends. The DNA of the CDR3 is TGTGCCAGCAGCCAAGACCCAGTCTACGAGCAGTACTTC. This codes for CASSQDPVYEQYF.

This clone was detected only once. This sequence joins TRBV29-1 and TRBJ2-7; the D gene is possibly TRBD2 (5 bases). With 7 bases removed from V and 2 bases from J, the gap between germline ends came to 15 bases. CDR1 SQVTM and CDR2 ANQGSEA come from the germline V gene. There are 13 residues in the CDR3. The CDR3, as DNA: TGCAGCGCCGTGGAGGCCCGACCCTACGAGCAGTACTTC. Its translation is CSAVEARPYEQYF.

This clone was picked up a small number of times. V and J are TRBV7-9 and TRBJ2-2; D ambiguous. Trimming left V 5 bases short and J 1 base short, with 5 bases between. CDR3 length: 13 residues. In germline, CDR1 is SEHNR, CDR2 FQNEAQ (reference sequence). CDR3 region: CASSPQNTGELFF. The CDR3 DNA sequence: TGTGCCAGCAGCCCGCAGAACACCGGGGAGCTGTTTTTT.

V usage is TRBV5-6 and J usage is TRBJ2-5; 7 bases align to TRBD1. Per the germline V gene, CDR1 is SGHDT and CDR2 is YYEEEE. V was clipped by 1 base and J by 2 bases; unmatched bases: 5. CDR3 length: 15 amino acids. Written as DNA, the CDR3 is TGTGCCAGCAGCTTGAAAGGGGGCGTTCAAGAGACCCAGTACTTC. Translated: CASSLKGGVQETQYF.

This clone was seen a few times. V and J are TRBV6-1 and TRBJ1-2, with 7 bases identical to TRBD1. CDR1 and CDR2 (germline): MNHNS, SASEGT. Losses at the gene ends were 8 bases for V and 7 bases for J; bases not matched to a gene: 13. The CDR3 covers 14 residues. The CDR3 nucleotides read TGTGCCAGCGAAGATTATAGGGGGCAGCTTGGCTACACCTTC. As protein: CASEDYRGQLGYTF.

This rearrangement joins TRBV6-1 to TRBJ2-1, with 7 bases aligning to TRBD2. Germline CDR1 is MNHNS and CDR2 is SASEGT. J gave up 4 bases and V 3 bases, and 6 bases lay outside the gene matches. The CDR3 runs 15 residues. The CDR3 DNA reads as TGTGCCAGCAGTGACGATCTAGCGGCTTACAATGAGCAGTTCTTC. Translated: CASSDDLAAYNEQFF.

In its sample, this clone was seen once. The chain uses TRBV11-1 and TRBJ2-7; 7 bases fit TRBD1. The CDR3 length is 15 residues. J gave up 2 bases and V 1 base, and 5 bases lay outside the gene matches. Germline CDR1 SGHAT, CDR2 FQDESV (reference sequence). Here the CDR3 reads CASSLVTGTAYEQYF. The CDR3 DNA reads as TGTGCCAGCAGCTTAGTGACGGGGACAGCCTACGAGCAGTACTTC.

The rearrangement links TRBV15 to TRBJ2-2; possible D gene TRBD1, 6 bases. This CDR3 comprises 15 residues. The germline V gene has CDR1 LNHNV and CDR2 YYDKDF (reference sequence). V shed 5 bases and J shed 9 bases, with 19 bases lying between them. The CDR3 bases are TGTGCCACCAGCGGGACATTCCGGGACCCAAGGGAGCTGTTTTTT. It yields the protein CATSGTFRDPRELFF.

The genes are TRBV7-2 and TRBJ2-5, with D possibly TRBD1 on 6 matching bases. The end of the DNA fits TRBJ2-7 better, so the J call may be wrong. Germline lookup yields CDR1 SGHTA and CDR2 FQGNSA. There are 14 residues in the CDR3. As DNA, the CDR3 is TGTGCCAGCAGCTTAAGGGGGTTTTCCTACGAGCAGTACTTC. It codes for CASSLRGFSYEQYF.

V is TRBV4-3 and J is TRBJ2-6; D gene ambiguous. V gave up 0 bases and J gave up 0 bases, with 15 bases separating them. CDR1 is LGHNA and CDR2 is YSLEER in the germline V gene. The CDR3 has 19 residues. The CDR3 sequence: CASSQDEERIASGANVLTF. The CDR3 nucleotides are TGCGCCAGCAGCCAAGATGAGGAGAGAATCGCCTCTGGGGCCAACGTCCTGACTTTC.

The chain uses TRBV7-6 and TRBJ2-7; 7 nucleotides match TRBD1. Germline V gives CDR1 SGHVS, CDR2 FNYEAQ. The CDR3 spans 14 residues. The V segment lost 4 bases and the J segment 0 bases; nucleotides outside the gene matches: 3. CDR3 sequence reads: CASSSRDSSYEQYF. CDR3 coding DNA: TGTGCCAGCAGCTCTCGGGACAGCTCCTACGAGCAGTACTTC.

This clone was picked up one time. The chain links TRBV9 to TRBJ2-1, with D unclear. Germline values: CDR1 SGDLS, CDR2 YYNGEE. Trimming pared 0 bases from V and 10 bases from J, leaving 14 bases between. CDR3 length: 14 amino acids. The CDR3 DNA reads as TGTGCCAGCAGCGTAGTCTTCTCAGGTCCGGAGCAGTTCTTC. Protein product: CASSVVFSGPEQFF.

This chain connects TRBV15 to TRBJ2-1; TRBD1 or TRBD2 may be the D gene (5 bases each). The CDR3 has 13 residues. Germline V lookup: CDR1 LNHNV, CDR2 YYDKDF (reference sequence). With 5 bases removed from V and 8 bases from J, the gap between germline ends came to 13 bases. The CDR3 loop is CATSSTEGHEQFF. The CDR3 DNA reads TGTGCCACCAGCTCGACCGAGGGGCATGAGCAGTTCTTC.

This clone was picked up one time. The chain employs TRBV9 and TRBJ2-7; D is tentatively TRBD1 or TRBD2 (6 bases each). The CDR3 contains 13 residues. CDR1 and CDR2 from the germline V gene are SGDLS and YYNGEE. Trimming pared 3 bases from V and 3 bases from J, leaving 10 bases between. The CDR3 is CASSAEGGYEQYF. The DNA of the CDR3 is TGTGCCAGCAGCGCCGAGGGGGGCTACGAGCAGTACTTC.

The chain links TRBV28 to TRBJ1-6; D is ambiguous. Germline lookup yields CDR1 MDHEN and CDR2 SYDVKM. CDR3 length equals 14 residues. The V gene lost 5 bases and the J gene lost 10 bases, with 15 bases spanning the gap. CDR3 sequence (DNA): TGTGCCAGCAGTCAAGTGGGTCGTGGATCACCCCTCCACTTT. Translation: CASSQVGRGSPLHF.

This clone was detected only once. The V gene is TRBV4-1, the J gene TRBJ2-3; D may be TRBD2 (5 bases). In germline, CDR1 is MGHRA, CDR2 YSYEKL. CDR3 length: 14 residues. V shed 4 bases and J shed 3 bases, with 11 bases lying between them. CDR3 bases: TGCGCCAGCAGCCCACCCTGGAGGACAGATACGCAGTATTTT. Residues: CASSPPWRTDTQYF.

This clone was picked up one time. CDR3 amino acids: CASSTGANVLTF. DNA of the CDR3: TGTGCCAGCAGTACTGGGGCCAACGTCCTGACTTTC. The chain employs TRBV27 and TRBJ2-6, with D unresolved. This CDR3 contains 12 residues. The V end was cut by 5 bases, the J end by 2 bases, with 1 base between. The V gene's germline CDR1 is MNHEY and CDR2 SMNVEV (reference sequence).

This chain uses TRBV15 with TRBJ2-1; no firm D call. Deletions cut 0 bases from V and 4 bases from J, with 10 bases between. The germline V gene has CDR1 LNHNV and CDR2 YYDKDF (reference sequence). The CDR3 runs to 15 residues. CDR3 sequence reads: CATSRDHDGYNEQFF. CDR3 sequence (DNA): TGTGCCACCAGCAGAGACCACGATGGGTACAATGAGCAGTTCTTC.

The chain joins TRBV7-3 to TRBJ1-1, with D hard to call. In germline, CDR1 is SGHTA, CDR2 FQGTGA. The CDR3 sequence is 12 residues long. Trimming stripped 6 bases from V and 1 base from J, with 6 bases between. CDR3 region: CASRYRNTEAFF. CDR3 in DNA: TGTGCCAGCAGGTACAGGAACACTGAAGCTTTCTTT.

The rearrangement joins TRBV28 to TRBJ2-1; no clear D gene. The germline gives CDR1 MDHEN, CDR2 SYDVKM. Deletions cut 9 bases from V and 8 bases from J, with 20 bases between. The CDR3 covers 14 residues. CDR3 region: CASRDGRGWDEQFF. The DNA for the CDR3 is TGTGCCAGTAGGGATGGCCGTGGCTGGGATGAGCAGTTCTTC.

This chain links TRBV7-3 with TRBJ2-2, with 11 nucleotides matching TRBD2. Germline CDR1 SGHTA, CDR2 FQGTGA. The trim removed 5 bases at V and 5 bases at J, leaving 7 bases unmatched. This CDR3 region has 16 residues. As DNA, the CDR3 is TGTGCCAGCAGCGCTACTAGCGGGAGCTGGACCGGGGAGCTGTTTTTT. The encoded protein is CASSATSGSWTGELFF.

The chain combines TRBV6-1 with TRBJ2-5; D could derive from TRBD1 or TRBD2 (5 bases each). CDR3 size: 13 residues. With 8 bases removed from V and 8 bases from J, the gap between germline ends came to 18 bases. Germline V CDR1 and CDR2: MNHNS, SASEGT. CDR3 DNA sequence: TGTGCCAGCTCCCTGGACCTCCGGGACACCCAGTACTTC. This sequence encodes CASSLDLRDTQYF.

This sequence joins TRBV6-1 and TRBJ1-2; D is unclear. CDR1 is MNHNS, CDR2 SASEGT, per germline. CDR3 length: 12 amino acids. Trimming took off 6 bases at V and 6 bases at J, with 11 bases between the two ends. CDR3: CASRQEFHGYTF. The DNA for the CDR3 is TGTGCCAGCAGGCAGGAATTTCATGGCTACACCTTC.

The CDR3: CSVEDLGTSGLLTQYF. The DNA for the CDR3 is TGCAGCGTTGAAGATCTGGGCACTAGCGGCCTACTTACGCAGTATTTT. This chain uses TRBV29-1 with TRBJ2-3, with 8 bases lining up with TRBD2. CDR3 size: 16 residues. Germline V gene sequence: CDR1 SQVTM, CDR2 ANQGSEA. With V trimmed by 0 bases and J by 8 bases, 13 bases remained unmatched.

Only one count was recorded for this clone. The genes are TRBV4-1 and TRBJ2-3, with 7 bases aligning to TRBD2. Germline V gene lookup returns CDR1 MGHRA and CDR2 YSYEKL. CDR3 length equals 14 residues. V lost 4 bases to trimming and J lost 2 bases; unmatched junction nucleotides: 3. The chain's CDR3 is CASSREGPTDTQYF. In DNA, the CDR3 is TGCGCCAGCAGCCGGGAGGGCCCCACAGATACGCAGTATTTT.

J is TRBJ1-1 and V is TRBV5-6; 7 bases are shared with TRBD1. CDR3 length: 16 residues. Per the germline V gene, CDR1 is SGHDT and CDR2 is YYEEEE. With V trimmed by 2 bases and J by 0 bases, 7 bases remained unmatched. The CDR3 region is CASSLGAGGMNTEAFF. The CDR3, as DNA: TGTGCCAGCAGCTTAGGAGCAGGGGGTATGAACACTGAAGCTTTCTTT.

This clone appeared a few times. The V and J genes are TRBV28 and TRBJ1-5; TRBD1 is a possible D gene (5 bases). The V gene lost 10 bases and the J gene lost 4 bases, with 17 bases spanning the gap. CDR1 is MDHEN and CDR2 is SYDVKM in the germline V gene. The CDR3 sequence is 14 residues long. In DNA form, the CDR3 reads TGTGCCACCAGCGTCCAGGGCCTGAATCAGCCCCAGCATTTT. It yields the protein CATSVQGLNQPQHF.

The chain is built from TRBV7-6 and TRBJ2-3; 7 positions agree with TRBD1. Germline V gene sequence: CDR1 SGHVS, CDR2 FNYEAQ. V was pared by 1 base and J by 2 bases, with 3 bases of the junction left unmatched. The CDR3 extends over 15 amino acids. CDR3 sequence: CASSLETGITDTQYF. CDR3 nucleotides: TGTGCCAGCAGCTTAGAGACAGGGATCACAGATACGCAGTATTTT.